This record looks at one TCR beta chain sequence and its context. V lost 4 bases, J lost 3 bases, and 7 bases stayed unmatched. In germline, CDR1 is MGHDK, CDR2 SYGVNS. The CDR3 covers 15 residues. Graves' hyperthyroidism is called stable when ophthalmopathy does not progress within 18 months. Newly diagnosed hyperthyroidism patients aged 18 to 65 years had disease lasting under 2 months. Reasons for excluding patients were uncontrolled infection, other autoimmune disease, pregnancy or lactation. PBMCs were collected from an approximately 10 ml volume of fresh peripheral blood. What was amplified from RNA transcripts were TCR beta CDR3 regions. Carried out on the TCR CDR3, a first-round RT-PCR used the HTBI primer set. TCRdb analysed the multiplex PCR reads with MiXCR anew, one entry per CDR3 protein. Among about 840,000 distinct CDR3 sequences listed, more than 30% were seen once. This specimen comes from a study of T cells in Graves' hyperthyroidism and ophthalmopathy.

The V and J genes are TRBV25-1 and TRBJ2-7, with 9 bases that match TRBD1. This receptor was obtained from a man between 18 and 35 years old with Graves' hyperthyroidism. What was sequenced was blood. The CDR3 region has the DNA TGTGCCAGCAGTGCCCCGGGACAGGGCAACTACGAGCAGTACTTC. Translating it yields CASSAPGQGNYEQYF.